Below are 22 T cell receptor beta chains sequenced from a single sample in a study of Ad26.COV2.S vaccination and SARS-CoV-2 variants. As for treatment: some 20 received Ad26.COV2.S at low or high dose, single or two shots; 5 received placebo; per-sample allocation not given. Day 63 following the first vaccine or placebo injection was when the samples were taken. Measured with immunoSEQ multiplex PCR; TCRdb has only the in-frame clones, and not every one. The table includes some 300,000 clones, roughly 84% detected once. Specimen: peripheral blood, collected in a trial of Ad26.COV2.S vaccine versus placebo. The receptors were sampled from a person between 18 and 60 years old who received the Ad26.COV2.S COVID-19 vaccine or a placebo.

This clone was seen just once. This rearrangement joins TRBV9 to TRBJ2-3; 7 nucleotides match TRBD1. The V gene end was trimmed by 4 bases and the J gene end by 4 bases; junction bases not matched to a gene: 6. This CDR3 is 14 amino acids long. Germline V gene data show CDR1 as SGDLS and CDR2 as YYNGEE. The CDR3 protein is CASSRQGRADTQYF. For the CDR3, the DNA is TGTGCCAGCAGCCGACAGGGCAGGGCAGATACGCAGTATTTT.

This rearrangement joins TRBV11-2 to TRBJ2-1; tentatively, D is TRBD2 (6 bases). The CDR3 extends over 14 amino acids. Germline CDR1 reads SGHAT; CDR2 reads FQNNGV. Trimming took 3 bases from V and 9 from J, leaving 15 bases between them. CDR3 residues: CASSFTRLGTEQFF. As DNA, the CDR3 is TGTGCCAGCAGCTTTACAAGACTAGGCACTGAGCAGTTCTTC.

The J gene is TRBJ1-2, the V gene TRBV7-9; D unresolved. In germline, CDR1 is SEHNR, CDR2 FQNEAQ (reference sequence). The CDR3 is 15 residues long. V shed 5 bases and J shed 8 bases, with 21 bases lying between them. CDR3 residues: CASSPQLDSQNGYTF. The CDR3 nucleotides are TGTGCCAGCAGCCCCCAGCTGGACTCGCAAAACGGCTACACCTTC.

The chain joins TRBV30 to TRBJ1-1, with D tentatively TRBD1 (5 bases). Trimming pared 2 bases from V and 0 bases from J, leaving 16 bases between. CDR3 size: 16 residues. Per the germline V gene, CDR1 is GTSNPN and CDR2 is SVGIG (reference sequence). CDR3 protein: CAWSWGSTLLNTEAFF. CDR3 coding DNA: TGTGCCTGGAGTTGGGGGAGCACCCTCTTGAACACTGAAGCTTTCTTT.

The genes are TRBV6-6 and TRBJ1-6; D is possibly TRBD1 (6 bases). CDR3 length: 16 amino acids. V gave up 6 bases and J gave up 0 bases, with 12 bases separating them. Looked up from germline, CDR1 is MNHNY and CDR2 is SVGAGI (reference sequence). The CDR3 loop is CASSLGQISYNSPLHF. DNA for the CDR3: TGTGCCAGCAGCTTAGGACAGATCTCCTATAATTCACCCCTCCACTTT.

V gene TRBV6-1 combines with J gene TRBJ1-2; tentative D call: TRBD1 (6 bases). This CDR3 region has 14 residues. The V and J ends lost 1 base and 5 bases respectively, with 11 bases between them. From germline, CDR1 is MNHNS and CDR2 SASEGT. The DNA of the CDR3 is TGTGCCAGCAGTGAAGGGGGGGGCGAATATGGCTACACCTTC. This translates into CASSEGGGEYGYTF.

The chain carries TRBV27 and TRBJ1-4; TRBD1 matches at 7 bases. Germline CDR1 MNHEY, CDR2 SMNVEV (reference sequence). V shed 6 bases, J shed 5 bases, and the junction held 21 bases outside the gene matches. This CDR3 comprises 19 residues. The CDR3 DNA reads TGTGCCAGCAGGTCCTCAGAAGGGGGCACATGGGGTTCAAATGAAAAACTGTTTTTT. Residues: CASRSSEGGTWGSNEKLFF.

This clone was recorded a few times. The J gene is TRBJ1-1, the V gene TRBV18, with TRBD1 matching over 7 bases. The CDR3 has 13 amino acids. J lost 6 bases, V lost 2 bases, and 3 bases had no gene match. Germline V lookup: CDR1 KGHSH, CDR2 LQKENI. CDR3 bases: TGTGCCAGCTCACCAAACAGGGGACCTGAAGCTTTCTTT. Encoded protein: CASSPNRGPEAFF.

This clone was picked up many times. The chain links TRBV5-4 to TRBJ2-3; 9 nucleotides align to TRBD2. Germline V gene data show CDR1 as SGHNT and CDR2 as YYREEE (reference sequence). V was pared by 2 bases and J by 1 base, with 2 bases of the junction left unmatched. CDR3 size: 15 residues. The CDR3 reads CASSLWTSGTDTQYF. Written as DNA, the CDR3 is TGTGCCAGCAGCTTATGGACTAGCGGCACAGATACGCAGTATTTT.

V gene TRBV11-2 combines with J gene TRBJ1-1, with 8 bases that match TRBD1. J was trimmed by 1 base and V by 5 bases; bases with no gene match: 6. This CDR3 has 15 residues. Germline CDR1 SGHAT, CDR2 FQNNGV. This CDR3 is CASSPLTGGNTEAFF. Here the CDR3 DNA reads TGTGCCAGCAGCCCCTTAACAGGGGGGAACACTGAAGCTTTCTTT.

The rearrangement joins TRBV5-1 to TRBJ2-2; TRBD2 agrees at 14 bases. Trimming at V came to 7 bases and at J to 2 bases, leaving 10 bases not matched to a gene. This CDR3 contains 18 residues. CDR1 SGHRS and CDR2 YFSETQ come from the germline V gene. The CDR3: CASVGGLAGGFNTGELFF. The CDR3 coding sequence is TGCGCCAGCGTGGGAGGACTAGCGGGGGGATTTAACACCGGGGAGCTGTTTTTT.

The rearrangement joins TRBV5-1 to TRBJ2-1; 9 bases align to TRBD1. J was trimmed by 3 bases and V by 4 bases; bases with no gene match: 5. Germline lookup yields CDR1 SGHRS and CDR2 YFSETQ. The CDR3 loop spans 15 amino acids. The chain's CDR3 is CASSMDRGGYNEQFF. The CDR3 region has the DNA TGCGCCAGCAGCATGGACAGGGGTGGCTACAATGAGCAGTTCTTC.

The genes are TRBV7-9 and TRBJ2-2; D not resolved. V was trimmed by 7 bases and J by 1 base, leaving 16 bases between them. The V gene's germline CDR1 is SEHNR and CDR2 FQNEAQ (reference sequence). The CDR3 spans 16 residues. CDR3 nucleotide sequence: TGTGCCAGCACCTATACTGGACGCTGGAACACCGGGGAGCTGTTTTTT. Translating gives CASTYTGRWNTGELFF.

The rearrangement joins TRBV6-2 or TRBV6-3 to TRBJ2-5, with D possibly matching TRBD2 (5 bases). The CDR3 runs to 15 residues. CDR1 is MNHEY and CDR2 is SVGEGT in the germline V gene. The V end lost 0 bases, the J end lost 2 bases, and 10 bases lay between the germline ends. This chain's CDR3 is CASSYSIPGQETQYF. CDR3 DNA: TGTGCCAGCAGTTACTCGATCCCGGGGCAAGAGACCCAGTACTTC.

The chain is built from TRBV30 and TRBJ1-6, with D possibly matching TRBD1 (5 bases). Germline loops: CDR1 GTSNPN, CDR2 SVGIG (reference sequence). The CDR3 covers 14 residues. Trimming left V 2 bases short and J 10 bases short, with 15 bases between. In DNA, the CDR3 is TGTGCCTGGAGTAGAGGGCAGGAGGGGTCACCCCTCCACTTT. Translated, it gives CAWSRGQEGSPLHF.

The sample holds a few counts of this clone. The V and J genes are TRBV6-1 and TRBJ1-6; D is uncertain. With 2 bases removed from V and 4 bases from J, the gap between germline ends came to 30 bases. The CDR3 is 22 residues long. CDR1 is MNHNS, CDR2 SASEGT, per germline. CDR3 in amino acids: CASSERRTVPWDNWDYNSPLHF. CDR3 DNA: TGTGCCAGCAGTGAAAGAAGAACAGTCCCATGGGATAACTGGGATTATAATTCACCCCTCCACTTT.

The rearrangement uses TRBV4-1 and TRBJ1-1; D is perhaps TRBD1 (5 bases). Germline-derived CDR1 and CDR2 are MGHRA and YSYEKL. This CDR3 has 17 residues. V gave up 1 base and J gave up 4 bases, with 19 bases separating them. CDR3 sequence reads: CASSQVERKGRFTEAFF. The DNA for the CDR3 is TGCGCCAGCAGCCAAGTGGAACGTAAGGGGAGATTCACTGAAGCTTTCTTT.

The CDR3 nucleotides are TGTGCCAGCAGCTCCTCGGAGTCGAGGGAGACCCAGTACTTC. It codes for CASSSSESRETQYF. The V and J genes are TRBV11-3 and TRBJ2-5; D is uncertain. The CDR3 has 14 amino acids. The germline gives CDR1 SGHNT, CDR2 YENEEA. The V end lost 4 bases, the J end lost 5 bases, and 14 bases lay between the germline ends. Filled out from reference TRBV11-3 and TRBJ2-5, the complete variable domain reads EAGVVQSPRYKIIEKKQPVAFWCNPISGHNTLYWYLQNLGQGPELLIRYENEEAVDDSQLPKDRFSAERLKGVDSTLKIQPAELGDSAVYLCASSSSESRETQYFGPGTRLLVL.

The chain joins TRBV5-6 to TRBJ1-1; the D is unclear. The CDR3 runs 11 residues. From germline, CDR1 is SGHDT and CDR2 YYEEEE. The ends were cut back, 4 bases at V and 7 bases at J, with 8 bases in the middle. This chain's CDR3 is CASSRRIEAFF. The CDR3, as DNA: TGTGCCAGCAGCCGGCGGATTGAAGCTTTCTTT.

The chain couples TRBV24-1 to TRBJ1-4; perhaps TRBD1 as D (6 bases). The CDR3 length is 18 residues. With 4 bases removed from V and 4 bases from J, the gap between germline ends came to 21 bases. Germline CDR1 KGHDR, CDR2 SFDVKD. The CDR3 loop is CATSDPHLKTGLNEKLFF. In DNA form, the CDR3 reads TGTGCCACCAGTGACCCCCATCTGAAGACAGGTCTTAATGAAAAACTGTTTTTT.

This clone was found once. This rearrangement joins TRBV5-1 to TRBJ1-2; 9 bases align to TRBD1. The CDR3 spans 15 residues. The germline CDR1 and CDR2 sequences are SGHRS and YFSETQ. The V and J ends lost 1 base and 4 bases, in that order; junction bases with no gene match: 5. The CDR3 nucleotides are TGCGCCAGCAGCTTGACCGCGACAGGGGGCTATGGCTACACCTTC. It translates to CASSLTATGGYGYTF.

Notes on this clone: The sample contains more than one DNA sequence encoding this CDR3. In nucleotides, the CDR3 is TGTGCCAGCTCACCGTTGACGGGGAACACTGAAGCTTTCTTT. Amino acid sequence: CASSPLTGNTEAFF. The chain uses TRBV18 and TRBJ1-1, with unresolved D. The CDR3 extends over 14 amino acids. From germline, CDR1 is KGHSH and CDR2 LQKENI. V lost 3 bases to trimming and J lost 1 base, with 9 bases between them.